This entry concerns a single TCR beta chain. These data originate in a study of cytomegalovirus exposure and HLA in healthy donors. Donors were ostensibly healthy at sampling, although undocumented immune exposures were probable. PCR employed 60 Vbeta and 13 Jbeta primers. The assay was immunoSEQ multiplex PCR, and TCRdb's table has in-frame clones only and misses some. The sample has about 100,000 clones, 73% seen once. The TCR comes from a man aged 25 to 40 in good health and CMV-seronegative. Sample: PBMCs.

CDR3 region: CASSVRRDRVTDTQYF. Written as DNA, the CDR3 is TGCGCCAGCAGCGTACGCCGGGACAGGGTCACAGATACGCAGTATTTT. The chain carries TRBV5-1 and TRBJ2-3, with 9 bases fitting TRBD1. The CDR3 contains 16 residues. The germline CDR1 and CDR2 sequences are SGHRS and YFSETQ. The V and J ends lost 4 bases and 2 bases, in that order; junction bases with no gene match: 8.